This T cell receptor (beta chain) was captured by sequencing in a study of T cell responses to AZD1222 COVID-19 vaccine. Findings and caveats of the study: Scientists sampled the repertoires only once the peak T cell response had passed. Spike regions recognized by vaccine-associated CD4 TCRs spanned the protein, led by 160-218 and 743-854. Reports indicate that nearly half of spike-specific TCRs are directed at unmutated variant regions. Clonal diversity may have been underestimated in mostly white British donors.

The protocol was immunoSEQ multiplex PCR, while the TCRdb copy is restricted to in-frame clones and leaves out a portion. This sample yields tens of thousands of clones, of which more than 85% are seen a single time; roughly 8% belongs to the top ten. Notes on this clone: Antigen specificity is unknown.

In germline, CDR1 is SEHNR, CDR2 FQNEAQ (reference sequence). CDR3 length: 16 amino acids. V lost 3 bases, J lost 3 bases, and 17 bases lay in between. This clonotype was sampled from an adult who received the AZD1222 COVID-19 vaccine. Sample: peripheral blood, taken 28 days after the second AZD1222 dose. This sequence joins TRBV7-9 and TRBJ1-2; a weak D match, TRBD1 (5 bases). The CDR3: CASSLGGTLDYYGYTF. The DNA for the CDR3 is TGTGCCAGCAGCTTGGGTGGGACGTTGGACTACTATGGCTACACCTTC.